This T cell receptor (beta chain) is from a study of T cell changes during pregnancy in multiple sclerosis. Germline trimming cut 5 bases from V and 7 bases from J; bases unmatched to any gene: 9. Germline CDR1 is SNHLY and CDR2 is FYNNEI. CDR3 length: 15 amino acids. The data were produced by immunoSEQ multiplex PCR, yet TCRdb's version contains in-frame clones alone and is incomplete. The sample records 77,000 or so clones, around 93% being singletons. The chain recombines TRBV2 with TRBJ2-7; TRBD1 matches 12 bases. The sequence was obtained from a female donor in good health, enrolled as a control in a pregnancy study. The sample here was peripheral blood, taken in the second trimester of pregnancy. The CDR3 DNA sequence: TGTGCCAGCAGTCCCCCGGGACAGGGGGCGCGGGAGCAGTACTTC. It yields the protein CASSPPGQGAREQYF.